Below, 29 T cell receptor beta chains from the same sample are listed, as sequenced in a study of human T cells and chemical hapten exposure. Time point indicated: pre-sensitization, week 0. Treatment specified: therapeutic diphenylcyclopropenone sensitization with weekly scalp DPC. A single record per CDR3 protein comes from TCRdb applying MiXCR to the RACE reads. The profile shows nearly 110,000 distinct CDR3 sequences, 12% of them singletons. The sequences come from whole blood, collected in connection with sensitization to the hapten diphenylcyclopropenone (DPC). These receptors came from a woman aged 45-60 years with alopecia areata. Some clones in this sample may be carry-over from other donors' samples.

This clonotype was counted ten times or more. The gene calls are TRBV6-6 and TRBJ2-7; the match to TRBD2 covers 10 bases. Trimming took 6 bases from V and 1 from J; bases not matched to a gene: 6. CDR1 is MNHNY, CDR2 SVGAGI, per germline (reference sequence). This CDR3 comprises 15 residues. CDR3 bases: TGTGCCAGCAGACCAACTAGCGGGGTATCCTACGAGCAGTACTTC. As protein: CASRPTSGVSYEQYF.

The rearrangement links TRBV7-2 to TRBJ2-2; the match to TRBD1 covers 7 bases. The CDR3 totals 14 residues. Trimming removed 3 bases from V and 3 bases from J; junction bases left unmatched: 1. In germline, CDR1 is SGHTA, CDR2 FQGNSA. CDR3 DNA: TGTGCCAGCAGCTTTACAGGGGACACCGGGGAGCTGTTTTTT. Protein sequence: CASSFTGDTGELFF.

This clonotype was seen more than once but under ten times. The chain employs TRBV6-5 and TRBJ2-5; 8 bases fit TRBD1. The CDR3 consists of 17 residues. After removal of 6 bases from V and 6 bases from J, the junction contained 18 bases not matched to a gene. From germline, CDR1 is MNHEY and CDR2 SVGAGI. The CDR3 here is CASRDMKTRTGRQTQYF. CDR3 coding DNA: TGTGCCAGCAGAGACATGAAGACTAGGACAGGGCGGCAGACCCAGTACTTC.

J is TRBJ2-1 and V is TRBV5-1; 9 bases line up with TRBD2. Per the germline V gene, CDR1 is SGHRS and CDR2 is YFSETQ. J lost 8 bases, V lost 6 bases, and 9 bases had no gene match. This CDR3 contains 14 residues. CDR3 in DNA: TGCGCCAGCAACTTAGCGGGAGCGACCTATGAGCAGTTCTTC. Translation gives CASNLAGATYEQFF.

The table lists this clonotype with a few counts. The genes are TRBV18 and TRBJ1-1, with D perhaps matching TRBD1 (6 bases). With 2 bases removed from V and 6 bases from J, the gap between germline ends came to 22 bases. This CDR3 is 17 amino acids long. CDR1 and CDR2 from the germline V gene are KGHSH and LQKENI. The chain's CDR3 is CASSPVRGRGEMAEAFF. Here the CDR3 DNA reads TGTGCCAGCTCACCAGTCAGGGGACGGGGGGAAATGGCTGAAGCTTTCTTT.

The chain couples TRBV20-1 to TRBJ1-1; no firm D call. The germline CDR1 and CDR2 sequences are DFQATT and SNEGSKA (reference sequence). The CDR3 sequence is 14 residues long. The V and J ends lost 3 bases and 1 base respectively, with 12 bases between them. The CDR3 coding sequence is TGCAGTGCTAGGGACCCGCGAGGGAACACTGAAGCTTTCTTT. It codes for CSARDPRGNTEAFF.

The table lists this clonotype with many counts. V is TRBV20-1 and J is TRBJ2-5, with D possibly TRBD2 on 6 matching bases. This CDR3 region has 15 residues. V was cut by 3 bases and J by 5 bases, with 19 bases left in between. The germline CDR1 and CDR2 sequences are DFQATT and SNEGSKA (reference sequence). CDR3 DNA sequence: TGCAGTGCTAGCACCCCGACTAGTATATCGGAGACCCAGTACTTC. Its translation: CSASTPTSISETQYF.

The J gene is TRBJ2-7, the V gene TRBV5-6, with 7 bases fitting TRBD2. The CDR3 spans 14 residues. V shed 0 bases, J shed 3 bases, and the junction held 3 bases outside the gene matches. From germline, CDR1 is SGHDT and CDR2 YYEEEE. The CDR3 nucleotides are TGTGCCAGCAGCTTGGCAGCGGGGCTCTACGAGCAGTACTTC. This codes for CASSLAAGLYEQYF.

This clonotype was counted a single time. Being one base from a much bigger clone, this may be a read error. This chain links TRBV7-9 with TRBJ1-4; tentative D call: TRBD1 (5 bases). CDR3 length equals 17 residues. Germline assignment: CDR1 SEHNR and CDR2 FQNEAQ (reference sequence). The CDR3, as DNA: TGTGCCAGCAGCACCAGGGTGCCCTTTGCGACTAATAAAAAACTGTTTTTT. Translated, it gives CASSTRVPFATNKKLFF.

This clonotype has just a few counts. CDR3 nucleotides: TGCAGCGCGGGACAGGGGAAAGCCTACGAGCAGTACTTC. Protein product: CSAGQGKAYEQYF. The chain has TRBV29-1 and TRBJ2-7, with 10 bases identical to TRBD1. Germline V gives CDR1 SQVTM, CDR2 ANQGSEA. The CDR3 totals 13 residues. V shed 7 bases and J 2 bases; nucleotides not matched to a gene: 5.

V is TRBV18 and J is TRBJ2-2; 9 positions match TRBD1. J lost 2 bases, V lost 0 bases, and 4 bases had no gene match. The CDR3 length is 17 residues. Germline loops: CDR1 KGHSH, CDR2 LQKENI. The CDR3 reads CASSPPGTGQNTGELFF. The CDR3, as DNA: TGTGCCAGCTCACCACCGGGGACAGGGCAAAACACCGGGGAGCTGTTTTTT.

In its sample, this clonotype was seen a few times. The V call is TRBV20-1, the J call TRBJ2-3; the match to TRBD2 covers 13 bases. Germline CDR1 is DFQATT and CDR2 is SNEGSKA (reference sequence). V lost 5 bases, J lost 4 bases, and 6 bases stayed unmatched. The CDR3 runs 15 residues. The CDR3, as DNA: TGCAGTGCTGCGGGACTAGCGGGGAGATCAGATACGCAGTATTTT. Its translation: CSAAGLAGRSDTQYF.

The V call is TRBV6-5, the J call TRBJ2-7; the D call may be TRBD1 or TRBD2 (5 bases each). The CDR3 has 14 amino acids. The germline V gene encodes CDR1 MNHEY and CDR2 SVGAGI. The V end lost 2 bases, the J end lost 0 bases, and 8 bases lay between the germline ends. The CDR3 region is CASSYVGTSYEQYF. The CDR3 bases are TGTGCCAGCAGTTACGTGGGGACCTCCTACGAGCAGTACTTC.

This clonotype was seen ten or more times. This rearrangement joins TRBV4-3 to TRBJ2-1; weak D call: TRBD1 (7 bases). V lost 3 bases and J lost 6, with 15 bases in between. The CDR3 covers 15 residues. Germline loops: CDR1 LGHNA, CDR2 YSLEER. CDR3 in DNA: TGCGCCAGCAGCCAGACTAGGGGGCGGCCCAATGAGCAGTTCTTC. Translated: CASSQTRGRPNEQFF.

This clonotype was picked up many times. In DNA form, the CDR3 reads TGTGCCAGCAGTTACCGGGACAGACTGAACACCGGGGAGCTGTTTTTT. As protein: CASSYRDRLNTGELFF. The V call is TRBV6-5, the J call TRBJ2-2; 7 nucleotides agree with TRBD1. Germline CDR1 reads MNHEY; CDR2 reads SVGAGI. V trimming: 2 bases; J trimming: 1 base; junction bases outside the gene matches: 4. This CDR3 has 16 residues.

Many counts were recorded for this clonotype. The rearrangement joins TRBV7-8 to TRBJ2-3; tentatively, D is TRBD1 (6 bases). Between the trimmed V and J ends, which lost 3 bases and 4 bases, there was a span of 11 bases. CDR3 size: 14 residues. The germline V gene has CDR1 SGHVS and CDR2 FQNEAQ. CDR3 loop: CASSFTGLSDTQYF. CDR3 bases: TGTGCCAGCAGCTTCACAGGGTTATCAGATACGCAGTATTTT. Combining the CDR3 with reference TRBV7-8 and TRBJ2-3 gives the whole variable domain GAGVSQSPRYKVAKRGQDVALRCDPISGHVSLFWYQQALGQGPEFLTYFQNEAQLDKSGLPSDRFFAERPEGSVSTLKIQRTQQEDSAVYLCASSFTGLSDTQYFGPGTRLTVL.

The sample holds many counts of this clonotype. The J gene is TRBJ1-4, the V gene TRBV4-3; D is unresolved. Looked up from germline, CDR1 is LGHNA and CDR2 is YSLEER. Trimming took 1 base from V and 11 from J, leaving 20 bases between them. This CDR3 is built from 16 residues. The CDR3 spells CASSQGGGYPGGKLFF. The CDR3 DNA follows: TGCGCCAGCAGCCAAGGAGGAGGGTACCCAGGAGGGAAACTGTTTTTT.

The V call is TRBV28, the J call TRBJ2-7; perhaps TRBD1 as D (6 bases). There are 12 residues in the CDR3. Germline V gene lookup returns CDR1 MDHEN and CDR2 SYDVKM. V was cut by 7 bases and J by 6 bases, with 13 bases left in between. The CDR3 nucleotides are TGTGCCAGCACTTCCAGGGGAGCCGAGCAGTACTTC. Translating it yields CASTSRGAEQYF. Together with reference TRBV28 and TRBJ2-7, the CDR3 gives the full variable domain: DVKVTQSSRYLVKRTGEKVFLECVQDMDHENMFWYRQDPGLGLRLIYFSYDVKMKEKGDIPEGYSVSREKKERFSLILESASTNQTSMYLCASTSRGAEQYFGPGTRLTVT.

This clonotype came up many times. This chain uses TRBV27 with TRBJ1-1, with D hard to call. Trimming shortened V by 4 bases and J by 2 bases, and 8 bases separated the two germline ends. This CDR3 region has 13 residues. CDR1 is MNHEY and CDR2 is SMNVEV in the germline V gene (reference sequence). The chain's CDR3 is CASSSPTNTEAFF. CDR3 nucleotide sequence: TGTGCCAGCAGTTCCCCGACCAACACTGAAGCTTTCTTT.

The V call is TRBV6-6, the J call TRBJ2-7; 7 bases align to TRBD1. In germline, CDR1 is MNHNY, CDR2 SVGAGI (reference sequence). V was pared by 6 bases and J by 3 bases, with 8 bases of the junction left unmatched. This CDR3 is 14 amino acids long. The CDR3 DNA reads TGTGCCAGCAGCCGGGACAGCCCAGTCTACGAGCAGTACTTC. Translated, it gives CASSRDSPVYEQYF.

The V gene is TRBV6-5, the J gene TRBJ2-7, with 10 bases lining up with TRBD1. The CDR3 has 14 residues. CDR1 and CDR2 from the germline V gene are MNHEY and SVGAGI. The V segment lost 2 bases and the J segment 6 bases; nucleotides outside the gene matches: 4. The CDR3 DNA reads TGTGCCAGCAGTTACGGTGACAGGGGGCGCGAGCAGTACTTC. It codes for CASSYGDRGREQYF.

This clonotype was detected a few times. In nucleotides, the CDR3 is TGCAGTGCTAGGAATATGCTCTCTCGGGGGGGCGAGCAGTACTTC. As protein: CSARNMLSRGGEQYF. The chain has TRBV20-1 and TRBJ2-7, with 8 positions matching TRBD2. With 3 bases clipped from V and 6 bases from J, the junction kept 13 bases outside the gene matches. The CDR3 loop spans 15 amino acids. Germline values: CDR1 DFQATT, CDR2 SNEGSKA (reference sequence).

V is TRBV5-1 and J is TRBJ2-3; 8 bases are shared with TRBD2. From germline, CDR1 is SGHRS and CDR2 YFSETQ. The CDR3 is 16 amino acids. J gave up 3 bases and V 6 bases, and 12 bases lay outside the gene matches. For the CDR3, the DNA is TGCGCCAGCACCCCGGGGAGCGGGGGAGATACAGATACGCAGTATTTT. Residues: CASTPGSGGDTDTQYF.

The J gene is TRBJ2-1, the V gene TRBV11-2; a possible D gene is TRBD1 (5 bases). The germline V and J ends were trimmed by 0 bases and 12 bases, with 12 bases remaining between them. The CDR3 spans 13 residues. Germline V gene lookup returns CDR1 SGHAT and CDR2 FQNNGV. Written as DNA, the CDR3 is TGTGCCAGCAGCTTAGATCAGATAGGGGCGCAGTTCTTC. Translating gives CASSLDQIGAQFF.

The chain's CDR3 is CASSTGRDQETQYF. The CDR3 coding sequence is TGCGCCAGCAGCACCGGCAGGGACCAAGAGACCCAGTACTTC. This rearrangement joins TRBV5-1 to TRBJ2-5, with D perhaps TRBD1 (5 bases). CDR1 and CDR2 (germline): SGHRS, YFSETQ. The germline V and J ends were trimmed by 4 bases and 0 bases, with 10 bases remaining between them. There are 14 residues in the CDR3.

A few counts support this clonotype. The chain recombines TRBV28 with TRBJ1-2; 8 bases fit TRBD1. V was clipped by 5 bases and J by 6 bases; unmatched bases: 11. This CDR3 has 15 residues. CDR1 is MDHEN and CDR2 is SYDVKM in the germline V gene. The CDR3 DNA is TGTGCCAGCAGTGCCACCCAAACAGGGGGAGATGGCTACACCTTC. Residues: CASSATQTGGDGYTF.

The sample holds a few counts of this clonotype. The V and J genes are TRBV18 and TRBJ2-3; the D gene is possibly TRBD1 (6 bases). V was cut by 2 bases and J by 5 bases, with 17 bases left in between. This CDR3 is built from 16 residues. The V gene's germline CDR1 is KGHSH and CDR2 LQKENI. In DNA form, the CDR3 reads TGTGCCAGCTCACCAATGATCAGGGGCTCACAAGATACGCAGTATTTT. Translating it yields CASSPMIRGSQDTQYF.

This clonotype was observed many times. V is TRBV18 and J is TRBJ2-7, with D perhaps matching TRBD2 (7 bases). The germline V gene has CDR1 KGHSH and CDR2 LQKENI. The CDR3 contains 16 residues. Trimming took 1 base from V and 1 from J, leaving 14 bases between them. The CDR3 reads CASSPRSGGASYEQYF. The CDR3, as DNA: TGTGCCAGCTCACCACGATCGGGGGGCGCATCCTACGAGCAGTACTTC.

This clonotype showed up many times. DNA for the CDR3: TGCAGTGCTACCCTCGGAGAGACCCAGTACTTC. Translation gives CSATLGETQYF. The V call is TRBV20-1, the J call TRBJ2-5, with D unclear. Germline CDR1 and CDR2: DFQATT and SNEGSKA (reference sequence). There are 11 residues in the CDR3. Trimming stripped 4 bases from V and 4 bases from J, with 7 bases between.